A selection of T cell receptor beta chains follows, all from one sample in a study of cytomegalovirus exposure and HLA in healthy donors. Libraries were prepared by immunoSEQ multiplex PCR; TCRdb keeps only in-frame clonotypes and omits some of them. Seen here are 130,000 to 150,000 clones, about 80% observed once, and the top ten hold roughly 9.9%. The sequenced sample was PBMCs. These receptors all stem from a woman aged 55-70 years in good health and CMV-seropositive. CDR3s leave out the opening cysteine and the closing phenylalanine or tryptophan.

cdr3_aa j_call v_call
AGDLLGVTDTQY TRBJ2-3 TRBV30
ASSTGMTGGPFEETQY TRBJ2-5 TRBV27
SVGNSGNTDTQY TRBJ2-3 TRBV29-1
SARDRGLLATEAF TRBJ1-1 TRBV29-1
ASSLRTGNSPLH TRBJ1-6 TRBV5-8
ASSPQGQGTDTQY TRBJ2-3 TRBV7-8
ASSQDPLAGASDTQY TRBJ2-3 TRBV4-2
ASSLAAGQGNDEQY TRBJ2-7 TRBV5-4
ATSRPSGRAQVEQY TRBJ2-7 TRBV15
ASTGGLAGYETQY TRBJ2-5 TRBV7-2
ASSLGQVNSPLH TRBJ1-6 TRBV7-9
ASSIGDSGRPSYNEQF TRBJ2-1 TRBV19
ASSPSPGLNEKLF TRBJ1-4 TRBV5-6
ASSARWSEGDYT TRBJ1-2 TRBV7-8
ASSRDRGGYEQY TRBJ2-7 TRBV19
ASSNGQTNLYEQY TRBJ2-7 TRBV19
ASSQGGILGYGYT TRBJ1-2 TRBV4-1
ASRIRTGTYEQY TRBJ2-7 TRBV28
ASSQGLVGGAYEQY . TRBV4-3
ASSSHPGLSAYVADTQY TRBJ2-3 TRBV28
ASSQQDSNQPQH TRBJ1-5 TRBV11-3
AWTVAGAWGHTGETQY TRBJ2-5 TRBV30
ASSARLAGTSNEQF TRBJ2-1 TRBV9
ATQVPSGEQY TRBJ2-7 TRBV28
AISESRHSNGYT TRBJ1-2 TRBV10-3
ASSLRTSMANEQF TRBJ2-1 TRBV11-2
ASSLTGGFNQPQH TRBJ1-5 TRBV5-1
ASSTRDRLDGANVLT TRBJ2-6 TRBV11-3
ASSPTGQDFTYEQY . TRBV27
ASSPLTSGRGNIQY TRBJ2-4 TRBV5-1
ASSVLTASTGELF TRBJ2-2 TRBV9
ASGAGGRNEQF TRBJ2-1 TRBV7-3
ASSVVGYNEQF TRBJ2-1 TRBV9
ASRQGWDSYEQY TRBJ2-7 TRBV6-5
ASSYQATSNYGYT TRBJ1-2 TRBV6-6
ASSMSGSSYNEQF TRBJ2-1 TRBV19
AWSGQIRLY TRBJ2-7 TRBV30
ASRDRNEQF TRBJ2-1 TRBV2
ASSVRDNTYEQY TRBJ2-7 TRBV19
ASSIKPFQRGYYEQY TRBJ2-7 TRBV7-2